This TCR beta chain was identified during a study of T cells expressing NK-cell markers. Study in general: Eight donors were sequenced, of whom seven were HCMV-seropositive, while the remaining one was HCMV-seronegative. General study points: Each of roughly six donors carried dominant NKG2C+ clonotypes accounting for about 1.0-8% of CD8+ T cells.

A note on this clonotype: Its antigen is not known.

The CDR3 extends over 13 amino acids. From germline, CDR1 is KGHDR and CDR2 SFDVKD. TCRdb reprocessed the 5' RACE reads and stores each CDR3 protein as one record, lacking DNA. This sample's table reports 500,000 to 700,000 distinct CDR3 sequences. What was sequenced was blood T cells: a sorted CD56 or NKG2C T cell subset, CD4+ or CD8+ T cells, or bulk PBMC T cells (not recorded which). The clonotype originates from a man between 18 and 35 years old in good health. This chain uses TRBV24-1 with TRBJ2-5; TCRdb names TRBD1, which stays unverified in the absence of DNA. The CDR3 sequence: CATRGQFQETQYF.